These 4 T cell receptor beta chains originate from one sample sequenced in a study of blood T cell repertoires in COVID-19. Profiled with immunoSEQ multiplex PCR; TCRdb holds only in-frame clones, not every one. The sample carries 150,000 to 200,000 clones, 88% recorded once. The sequenced material came from PBMCs or T cells enriched from blood (not recorded which). The receptors here all came from a woman aged 45-59 years who had recovered from COVID-19.

This clone was seen just once. The gene calls are TRBV4-3 and TRBJ2-2; unclear D gene. Germline-derived CDR1 and CDR2 are LGHNA and YSLEER. The germline V and J ends were trimmed by 2 bases and 6 bases, with 7 bases remaining between them. The CDR3 is made up of 13 amino acids. The CDR3 sequence is CASSQLEAGELFF. Here the CDR3 DNA reads TGCGCCAGCAGCCAACTCGAGGCCGGGGAGCTGTTTTTT.

This chain uses TRBV24-1 with TRBJ2-7, with 10 bases lining up with TRBD1. V lost 2 bases and J lost 3; bases outside the gene matches: 6. The CDR3 sequence is 16 residues long. Germline CDR1 is KGHDR and CDR2 is SFDVKD. As DNA, the CDR3 is TGTGCCACCAGTGATTCCGGGACAGGGGTTCACTACGAGCAGTACTTC. Protein product: CATSDSGTGVHYEQYF.

The V gene is TRBV5-1, the J gene TRBJ2-7; TRBD1 aligns across 9 bases. The ends lost 4 bases at V and 2 bases at J; junction bases unmatched: 4. Germline V CDR1 and CDR2: SGHRS, YFSETQ. The CDR3 is made up of 14 amino acids. The CDR3 DNA reads TGCGCCAGCAGCCGAGGACAGGGGACCTACGAGCAGTACTTC. Its protein product is CASSRGQGTYEQYF.

The rearrangement joins TRBV5-1 to TRBJ1-4, with D tentatively TRBD1 (6 bases). The CDR3 totals 15 residues. Germline V lookup: CDR1 SGHRS, CDR2 YFSETQ. Trimming took 0 bases from V and 12 from J, leaving 18 bases between them. CDR3 region: CASSLAPGTFRELFF. The CDR3 coding sequence is TGCGCCAGCAGCTTGGCCCCCGGGACATTCCGGGAACTGTTTTTT.